These 9 T cell receptor beta chains came from one sample sequenced in a study of post-analysis software for immune sequencing data. No antigens are known for them. General study results and limits: Patients carried roughly 5 TRBV segments more frequently than controls did, and TRBV5-6, TRBV5-1 and TRBV20-1 were among them.

Tagging with unique molecular identifiers was a feature of the TCR beta cDNA libraries. TCRdb itself ran the PCR reads through MiXCR, one entry per CDR3 protein. The sample has 180,000 or so distinct CDR3 sequences, over 25% seen once. Sequenced sample: blood. The receptors derive from a girl under 18 with multiple sclerosis.

This clonotype turned up a few times. The rearrangement links TRBV9 to TRBJ2-4; the D is unclear. Trimming took 0 bases from V and 0 from J, leaving 4 bases between them. CDR1 and CDR2 (germline): SGDLS, YYNGEE. The CDR3 has 14 amino acids. The CDR3 here is CASSVDLAKNIQYF. For the CDR3, the DNA is TGTGCCAGCAGCGTAGACCTAGCCAAAAACATTCAGTACTTC.

This clonotype appeared many times. The chain joins TRBV29-1 to TRBJ2-3; maybe TRBD2 (5 bases). This CDR3 has 14 amino acids. V was pared by 6 bases and J by 0 bases, with 13 bases between. CDR1 and CDR2 (germline): SQVTM, ANQGSEA. DNA of the CDR3: TGCAGCGTCGGACTCACTACTAGCACAGATACGCAGTATTTT. Its translation: CSVGLTTSTDTQYF.

This clonotype was picked up a small number of times. The V and J genes are TRBV20-1 and TRBJ2-6, with D maybe TRBD1 (6 bases). V lost 5 bases and J 4 bases, leaving 12 bases between the germline ends. There are 14 residues in the CDR3. CDR1 DFQATT and CDR2 SNEGSKA come from the germline V gene (reference sequence). CDR3 loop: CSAHQGFGANVLTF. The CDR3 DNA sequence: TGCAGTGCTCATCAGGGGTTCGGGGCCAACGTCCTGACTTTC.

The J gene is TRBJ2-7, the V gene TRBV5-1; D is unclear. The germline V gene encodes CDR1 SGHRS and CDR2 YFSETQ. The CDR3 extends over 15 amino acids. The ends were cut back, 0 bases at V and 4 bases at J, with 14 bases in the middle. The CDR3 here is CASSLAFYGQYEQYF. CDR3 DNA sequence: TGCGCCAGCAGCTTGGCCTTTTATGGGCAGTACGAGCAGTACTTC.

This clonotype has at least ten counts. The V call is TRBV7-2, the J call TRBJ2-3; D uncertain. Trimming removed 1 base from V and 6 bases from J, with 8 bases in between. Germline CDR1 and CDR2: SGHTA and FQGNSA. The CDR3 runs 13 residues. The CDR3 sequence is CASSLDYRDTQYF. The CDR3 region has the DNA TGTGCCAGCAGCTTAGATTATCGCGATACGCAGTATTTT.

In its sample, this clonotype was seen a few times. V gene TRBV20-1 combines with J gene TRBJ2-3, with a tentative D call TRBD2 (5 bases). Germline assignment: CDR1 DFQATT and CDR2 SNEGSKA (reference sequence). CDR3 size: 15 residues. V was clipped by 6 bases and J by 3 bases, with 19 bases between them. CDR3 in amino acids: CSANGPSRGTDTQYF. The CDR3, as DNA: TGCAGTGCAAACGGGCCTAGCCGGGGTACAGATACGCAGTATTTT.

This clonotype appeared a few times. The CDR3 nucleotides are TGTGCCAGCAGGTCCCCGCTTTTGGTCCACGAGCAGTACTTC. It encodes CASRSPLLVHEQYF. The chain joins TRBV12-3 or TRBV12-4 to TRBJ2-7; D not certain. The CDR3 has 14 residues. With 6 bases removed from V and 5 bases from J, the gap between germline ends came to 17 bases.

The table lists this clonotype with many counts. The V and J genes are TRBV12-3 or TRBV12-4 and TRBJ1-2; no definite D call. The CDR3 runs to 14 residues. Trimming took off 4 bases at V and 2 bases at J, with 11 bases between the two ends. CDR3 coding DNA: TGTGCCAGCAGTTCCGAGAAGGGAAACTATGGCTACACCTTC. It codes for CASSSEKGNYGYTF.

Points on this clonotype: This may be a read error, as it is one base from a much larger clone. This sequence joins TRBV7-8 and TRBJ1-2; D uncertain. Trimming took off 7 bases at V and 4 bases at J, with 19 bases between the two ends. CDR3 length: 15 residues. Germline V lookup: CDR1 SGHVS, CDR2 FQNEAQ. CDR3 nucleotide sequence: TGTGCCAGCACGATAATTCTTGGGGAAACCTATGGCTACACCTTC. Translating it yields CASTIILGETYGYTF.